A single sample gave rise to the 7 T cell receptor beta chains below, sequenced in a study of shared clonotypes between healthy human individuals. TCRdb's table, derived via immunoSEQ multiplex PCR, lists solely in-frame clones and lacks some. The sample lists some 2,500,000 clones, 85% to 95% occurring once. The material sequenced was naive CD4+ T cells from PBMCs. The subset denotes: CD45RA+ positively selected. The receptors come from a man in his late teens or twenties in good health. Some clones in this sample may be carry-over from other donors' samples.

This clone has a single count. V usage is TRBV27 and J usage is TRBJ2-1, with TRBD2 as a possible D gene (6 bases). This CDR3 has 17 residues. Trimming took off 2 bases at V and 5 bases at J, with 19 bases between the two ends. The germline CDR1 and CDR2 sequences are MNHEY and SMNVEV (reference sequence). As DNA, the CDR3 is TGTGCCAGCAGTTTACACTCTTGGAGGGAGCGCCACAATGAGCAGTTCTTC. It is translated as CASSLHSWRERHNEQFF.

This chain links TRBV5-6 with TRBJ2-5, with D perhaps TRBD2 (5 bases). Trimming left V 4 bases short and J 2 bases short, with 12 bases between. This CDR3 has 14 residues. Germline-derived CDR1 and CDR2 are SGHDT and YYEEEE. CDR3 region: CASSAYGVQETQYF. The DNA of the CDR3 is TGTGCCAGCAGCGCTTACGGGGTACAAGAGACCCAGTACTTC.

The V call is TRBV6-5, the J call TRBJ2-7; 8 bases are shared with TRBD1. J gave up 0 bases and V 5 bases, and 6 bases lay outside the gene matches. There are 15 residues in the CDR3. Germline V gene data show CDR1 as MNHEY and CDR2 as SVGAGI. CDR3 nucleotides: TGTGCCAGCAGTAAAACAGGGGGTAGCTCCTACGAGCAGTACTTC. Amino acid sequence: CASSKTGGSSYEQYF.

This chain connects TRBV28 to TRBJ1-5; D is unclear. CDR1 MDHEN and CDR2 SYDVKM come from the germline V gene. V was shortened by 1 base and J by 6 bases, with 7 bases between the two germline ends. CDR3 length: 13 amino acids. CDR3 residues: CASSLSVGQPQHF. CDR3 coding DNA: TGTGCCAGCAGTTTATCGGTCGGTCAGCCCCAGCATTTT.

The chain employs TRBV28 and TRBJ2-7; D tentatively fits TRBD1 or TRBD2 (6 bases each). V was clipped by 6 bases and J by 2 bases, with 17 bases between them. The CDR3 length is 15 residues. From germline, CDR1 is MDHEN and CDR2 SYDVKM. In DNA form, the CDR3 reads TGTGCCAGCAGGCCTACCCGGGGGCCGACCTACGAGCAGTACTTC. It is translated as CASRPTRGPTYEQYF.

The V call is TRBV19, the J call TRBJ2-1; D is unresolved. CDR1 is LNHDA and CDR2 is SQIVND in the germline V gene (reference sequence). V was pared by 2 bases and J by 6 bases, with 11 bases between. The CDR3 has 14 residues. The DNA of the CDR3 is TGTGCCAGTAGTATAACGCTGGCTAGCAATGAGCAGTTCTTC. This gives the protein CASSITLASNEQFF.

This clone is a singleton in its sample. J is TRBJ2-2 and V is TRBV7-3; TRBD2 aligns across 12 bases. Germline V gene data show CDR1 as SGHTA and CDR2 as FQGTGA. There are 14 residues in the CDR3. After removal of 6 bases from V and 6 bases from J, the junction contained 2 bases not matched to a gene. The chain's CDR3 is CASRRLAGAGELFF. The CDR3 bases are TGTGCCAGCAGGCGACTAGCGGGAGCCGGGGAGCTGTTTTTT.